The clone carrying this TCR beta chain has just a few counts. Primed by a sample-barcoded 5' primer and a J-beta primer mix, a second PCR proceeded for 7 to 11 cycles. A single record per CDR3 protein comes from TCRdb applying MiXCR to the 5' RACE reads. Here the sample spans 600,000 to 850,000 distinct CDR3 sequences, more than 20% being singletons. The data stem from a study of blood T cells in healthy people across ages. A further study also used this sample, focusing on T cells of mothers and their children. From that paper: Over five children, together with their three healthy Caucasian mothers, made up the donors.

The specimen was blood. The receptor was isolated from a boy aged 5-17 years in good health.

The CDR3 loop reads CSAGASGRDNEQFF. Here the CDR3 DNA reads TGCAGTGCTGGAGCTAGCGGGAGGGACAATGAGCAGTTCTTC. This chain uses TRBV20-1 with TRBJ2-5; 12 positions match TRBD2. The DNA end lines up better with TRBJ2-1; the J call may be wrong. The CDR3 length is 14 residues. Germline CDR1 DFQATT, CDR2 SNEGSKA (reference sequence).